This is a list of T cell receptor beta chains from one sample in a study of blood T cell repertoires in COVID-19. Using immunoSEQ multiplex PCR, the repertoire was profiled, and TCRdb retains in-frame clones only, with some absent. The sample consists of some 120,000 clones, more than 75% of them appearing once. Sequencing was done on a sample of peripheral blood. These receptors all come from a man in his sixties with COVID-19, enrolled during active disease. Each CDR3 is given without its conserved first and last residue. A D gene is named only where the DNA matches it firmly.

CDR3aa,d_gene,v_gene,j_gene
ASSLGLAESTDTQY,TRBD2,TRBV5-8,TRBJ2-3
ASRRTGLDHEQY,.,TRBV27,TRBJ2-7
ASLLGTGNEKLF,TRBD1,TRBV6-6,TRBJ1-4
ASRIAGGPYEQY,TRBD2,TRBV6-5,TRBJ2-7
ASRLAPGTSSNEQF,TRBD2,TRBV19,TRBJ2-1
ACGQANSNQPQH,TRBD1,TRBV30,TRBJ1-5
ASSRAGGYNEQF,TRBD2,TRBV19,TRBJ2-1
ASSAGTSGTDTQY,TRBD2,TRBV6-6,TRBJ2-3
ASSLKGENIQY,.,TRBV12-3/TRBV12-4,TRBJ2-4
ASSYSPTGISYEQY,TRBD1,TRBV6-5,TRBJ2-7
ASSLDYPNLYGYT,.,TRBV11-3,TRBJ1-2
ASSLVASGRATDTQY,TRBD2,TRBV5-5,TRBJ2-3
ASSQGTGQLYNEQF,TRBD1,TRBV11-2,TRBJ2-1
SASIPGKDSPLH,.,TRBV20-1,TRBJ1-6
AISERGQGPTDTQY,.,TRBV10-3,TRBJ2-3
ASSLDRASGANVLT,.,TRBV7-2,TRBJ2-6
ASSPLDRANEQF,TRBD1,TRBV5-1,TRBJ2-1
ASSLLQGTQY,.,TRBV11-2,TRBJ2-5
ASSVPGGTEAF,.,TRBV11-3,TRBJ1-1
ASSTLAGVETQY,TRBD2,TRBV5-1,TRBJ2-5
AISEPRIETQY,.,TRBV10-3,TRBJ2-5
ASSLPYRLAGYSTDTQY,TRBD2,TRBV6-2/TRBV6-3,TRBJ2-3
ASSFSQGLADSYEQY,TRBD2,TRBV7-8,TRBJ2-7
ASTSGSYNEQF,TRBD2,TRBV9,TRBJ2-1
ASSVDSPYNEQF,.,TRBV9,TRBJ2-1
ASSPSTGDSGNTIY,.,TRBV18,TRBJ1-3
AWSVRGGISNQPQH,.,TRBV30,TRBJ1-5
ATSRDRDTEAF,.,TRBV15,TRBJ1-1
SASRTSGAYEQY,TRBD2,TRBV20-1,TRBJ2-7
ASTPRGLDPNEQF,.,TRBV2,TRBJ2-1
ASGHPNTEAF,.,TRBV19,TRBJ1-1
ASSLSTGDYEQY,TRBD1,TRBV7-9,TRBJ2-7
ATGQVSYEQY,TRBD1,TRBV10-3,TRBJ2-7
SVGDRGQNTEAF,TRBD1,TRBV29-1,TRBJ1-1
ASRLSAGELF,.,TRBV2,TRBJ2-2
ASSADRDQETQY,TRBD1,TRBV9,TRBJ2-5
ATWSSNQPQH,.,TRBV28,TRBJ1-5
ASSPTSGPSYNEQF,.,TRBV7-3,TRBJ2-1
ASSMDSSSGNTIY,.,TRBV19,TRBJ1-3
AISRGQGEADTQY,.,TRBV10-3,TRBJ2-3
ASSSSTRKNIQY,.,TRBV5-1,TRBJ2-4
ASSGPLARNIQY,.,TRBV6-6,TRBJ2-4
ASRTDGGTEAF,.,TRBV2,TRBJ1-1
ASSLGLAGDEQF,TRBD2,TRBV5-4,TRBJ2-1
ASSYEAGTDTQY,.,TRBV6-6,TRBJ2-3
ASSLAAGFYEQY,.,TRBV5-5,TRBJ2-7
ASSRQGAGYGYT,TRBD1,TRBV11-3,TRBJ1-2
ASSQIRTSGSHEQY,TRBD2,TRBV7-6,TRBJ2-7
ASSSGSASNNEQF,TRBD2,TRBV28,TRBJ2-1
ASSPASLYQPQH,.,TRBV6-2/TRBV6-3,TRBJ1-5
AGSETGVTEAF,.,TRBV6-5,TRBJ1-1
ASSQDQWAGEKSYNEQF,.,TRBV14,TRBJ2-1
ASTASSPGNTIY,.,TRBV28,TRBJ1-3
ASSSVETQY,.,TRBV28,TRBJ2-5
AISGGGQPQH,.,TRBV10-3,TRBJ1-5
ASSPGLAGGPRKTQY,TRBD2,TRBV5-1,TRBJ2-5
ASSAGRDEQY,.,TRBV7-9,TRBJ2-7
ASSLVGGRSDTQY,.,TRBV11-2,TRBJ2-3